Presented here are 7 T cell receptor beta chains from one specimen sequenced in a study of T cells in Graves' hyperthyroidism and ophthalmopathy. The CDR3 regions of TCR beta were amplified from RNA transcripts. The TCR CDR3 first-round RT-PCR relied on the HTBI primer set. TCRdb re-called the multiplex PCR reads through MiXCR, storing one row per CDR3 protein. The table lists roughly 350,000 distinct CDR3 sequences, roughly 15% of them singletons. The material sequenced was blood. These receptors were obtained from a young woman with Graves' ophthalmopathy.

This clonotype was picked up many times. The chain has TRBV30 and TRBJ2-7, with 9 nucleotides matching TRBD1. V lost 0 bases and J lost 1; bases outside the gene matches: 4. Per the germline V gene, CDR1 is GTSNPN and CDR2 is SVGIG (reference sequence). The CDR3 is 15 amino acids. CDR3 bases: TGTGCCTGGAGTGTAGGGACAGGGTATTCCTACGAGCAGTACTTC. Encoded protein: CAWSVGTGYSYEQYF.

This clonotype was detected ten times or more. The chain couples TRBV2 to TRBJ1-5, with D perhaps matching TRBD1 (5 bases). The CDR3 runs to 14 residues. Trimming took 6 bases from V and 0 from J, leaving 9 bases between them. Germline V gene data show CDR1 as SNHLY and CDR2 as FYNNEI. The CDR3 loop reads CASRTETSNQPQHF. CDR3 nucleotide sequence: TGTGCCAGCAGGACAGAAACTAGCAATCAGCCCCAGCATTTT.

This clonotype was recorded at least ten times. This chain connects TRBV5-1 to TRBJ2-1, with 9 bases matching TRBD2. Germline V gives CDR1 SGHRS, CDR2 YFSETQ. V was pared by 0 bases and J by 2 bases, with 3 bases of the junction left unmatched. The CDR3 sequence is 16 residues long. The CDR3 nucleotides read TGCGCCAGCAGCTTGGTACCTAGCGGGGCCTACAATGAGCAGTTCTTC. This translates into CASSLVPSGAYNEQFF.

This clonotype has more than one count but fewer than ten. The chain combines TRBV5-8 with TRBJ2-1; 15 bases map to TRBD2. J lost 6 bases, V lost 0 bases, and 10 bases had no gene match. Germline CDR1 reads SGHTS; CDR2 reads YDEGEE. This CDR3 region has 19 residues. The CDR3 DNA is TGTGCCAGCAGCTTGGCCGCGGGACTAGCGGGGGGTCCCCTCAATGAGCAGTTCTTC. Translation gives CASSLAAGLAGGPLNEQFF.

This clonotype was seen many times. This sequence joins TRBV30 and TRBJ2-7; either TRBD1 or TRBD2 may supply D (5 bases each). Germline values: CDR1 GTSNPN, CDR2 SVGIG (reference sequence). V dropped 5 bases and J dropped 1 base, with 15 bases sitting between them. This CDR3 has 14 residues. Here the CDR3 DNA reads TGTGCCTGGGGAAGGGACCCACAGTCCTACGAGCAGTACTTC. It encodes CAWGRDPQSYEQYF.

This clonotype was counted ten times or more. The CDR3 nucleotides are TGTGCCAGCAGCTTGGAAATCAGGGGTTCCTTACAGCCCCAGCATTTT. Amino acids: CASSLEIRGSLQPQHF. The rearrangement joins TRBV5-5 to TRBJ1-5, with D maybe TRBD1 (6 bases). The germline V gene encodes CDR1 SGHKS and CDR2 YYEKEE (reference sequence). The CDR3 totals 16 residues. V was cut by 0 bases and J by 7 bases, with 17 bases left in between.

This clonotype came up many times. This chain uses TRBV2 with TRBJ1-4, with D unresolved. Germline CDR1 is SNHLY and CDR2 is FYNNEI. Trimming left V 7 bases short and J 0 bases short, with 9 bases between. The CDR3 length is 14 residues. The CDR3, as DNA: TGTGCCAGCAAAATGTCTGCAACTAATGAAAAACTGTTTTTT. This sequence encodes CASKMSATNEKLFF.